Below, 22 T cell receptor beta chains from the same sample are listed, as sequenced in a study of early stage breast cancer tumors. TCRdb's table, derived via immunoSEQ multiplex PCR, lists solely in-frame clones and lacks some. Counted here are over 11,000 clones, roughly 83% occurring once; the ten biggest clones make up around 7.6%. The sample consisted of normal breast tissue next to the tumor. These receptors were taken from a person between 50 and 60 years old with breast cancer.

This sequence joins TRBV6-5 and TRBJ1-1, with D perhaps TRBD1 (6 bases). V was trimmed by 6 bases and J by 0 bases, leaving 14 bases between them. From germline, CDR1 is MNHEY and CDR2 SVGAGI. The length of the CDR3 is 15 residues. CDR3 amino acids: CASRGFGDMNTEAFF. The CDR3 DNA is TGTGCCAGCAGGGGGTTTGGGGACATGAACACTGAAGCTTTCTTT.

V and J are TRBV4-1 and TRBJ1-6, with 7 positions matching TRBD1. This CDR3 region has 14 residues. Germline trimming cut 4 bases from V and 8 bases from J; bases unmatched to any gene: 5. CDR1 and CDR2 from the germline V gene are MGHRA and YSYEKL. The chain's CDR3 is CASSPDRRDSPLHF. DNA of the CDR3: TGCGCCAGCAGCCCGGACAGGAGGGATTCACCCCTCCACTTT.

The genes are TRBV5-1 and TRBJ1-2, with D unclear. The V and J ends lost 0 bases and 3 bases respectively, with 3 bases between them. This CDR3 is 12 amino acids long. The V gene's germline CDR1 is SGHRS and CDR2 YFSETQ. CDR3 in amino acids: CASSLGDYGYTF. Here the CDR3 DNA reads TGCGCCAGCAGCTTGGGGGACTATGGCTACACCTTC. Combining the CDR3 with reference TRBV5-1 and TRBJ1-2 gives the whole variable domain KAGVTQTPRYLIKTRGQQVTLSCSPISGHRSVSWYQQTPGQGLQFLFEYFSETQRNKGNFPGRFSGRQFSNSRSEMNVSTLELGDSALYLCASSLGDYGYTFGSGTRLTVV.

This clone was seen a few times. The rearrangement uses TRBV4-3 and TRBJ1-5; D is undetermined. V was trimmed by 1 base and J by 7 bases, leaving 17 bases between them. Per the germline V gene, CDR1 is LGHNA and CDR2 is YSLEER. The CDR3 length is 16 residues. CDR3 nucleotide sequence: TGCGCCAGCAGCCAAGCAAGTACGGGGTGGGGACAGCCCCAGCATTTT. Translating gives CASSQASTGWGQPQHF.

The chain couples TRBV6-1 to TRBJ2-3; 12 bases fit TRBD2. CDR1 and CDR2 (germline): MNHNS, SASEGT. The CDR3 runs 18 residues. Trimming cost V 0 bases and J 1 base; bases outside gene matches: 5. Here the CDR3 DNA reads TGTGCCAGCAGTGAAGCCCCGAGGACTAGCGGGGGCACAGATACGCAGTATTTT. Protein product: CASSEAPRTSGGTDTQYF.

The V call is TRBV13, the J call TRBJ2-1; 8 nucleotides match TRBD2. The trim removed 1 base at V and 10 bases at J, leaving 9 bases unmatched. This CDR3 contains 15 residues. Germline-derived CDR1 and CDR2 are PRHDT and FYEKMQ (reference sequence). The CDR3 spells CASSLDGTRAQEQFF. DNA of the CDR3: TGTGCCAGCAGCTTAGACGGGACTAGGGCCCAGGAGCAGTTCTTC.

V usage is TRBV19 and J usage is TRBJ1-2; 9 nucleotides line up with TRBD1. This CDR3 spans 16 amino acids. Germline loops: CDR1 LNHDA, CDR2 SQIVND (reference sequence). The V gene end was trimmed by 4 bases and the J gene end by 3 bases; junction bases not matched to a gene: 9. CDR3 sequence: CASSNTGTGRHYGYTF. The CDR3 nucleotides are TGTGCCAGTAGTAACACCGGGACAGGGAGGCACTATGGCTACACCTTC.

The chain's CDR3 is CASSVTSGSLETQYF. The CDR3 coding sequence is TGTGCCAGCAGCGTGACTAGCGGGAGTTTAGAGACCCAGTACTTC. The genes are TRBV5-4 and TRBJ2-5; 12 bases align to TRBD2. The V and J ends lost 4 bases and 4 bases, in that order; junction bases with no gene match: 5. This CDR3 has 15 amino acids. Germline CDR1 reads SGHNT; CDR2 reads YYREEE (reference sequence).

V gene TRBV7-4 combines with J gene TRBJ2-5, with D perhaps matching TRBD1 or TRBD2 (6 bases each). CDR1 is SGHVT and CDR2 is SQSDAQ in the germline V gene. The CDR3 sequence is 15 residues long. Deletions cut 2 bases from V and 5 bases from J, with 15 bases between. In nucleotides, the CDR3 is TGTGCCAGCAGCTTATCATCTCAGGGGAGGGAGACCCAGTACTTC. As protein: CASSLSSQGRETQYF.

Only a few counts were recorded for this clone. V is TRBV27 and J is TRBJ2-7; 8 bases are a match to TRBD1. This CDR3 spans 13 amino acids. Germline V gene lookup returns CDR1 MNHEY and CDR2 SMNVEV (reference sequence). Trimming removed 5 bases from V and 4 bases from J; junction bases left unmatched: 4. This CDR3 is CASSPWDRYEQYF. The CDR3 DNA is TGTGCCAGCAGTCCCTGGGACAGGTACGAGCAGTACTTC.

This clone was detected a few times. The chain links TRBV7-9 to TRBJ2-3, with TRBD1 identical over 7 bases. Germline trimming cut 3 bases from V and 9 bases from J; bases unmatched to any gene: 3. The germline gives CDR1 SEHNR, CDR2 FQNEAQ (reference sequence). The CDR3 extends over 12 amino acids. The CDR3 protein is CASSFPTGTQYF. CDR3 nucleotides: TGTGCCAGCAGCTTTCCGACAGGGACGCAGTATTTT.

This clone is a singleton in its sample. J is TRBJ1-5 and V is TRBV1; the DNA was not used to check the table's D call, TRBD1. TRBV1 is a documented pseudogene. The CDR3 consists of 19 residues. The CDR3 region is CTSSQRPGTRSQGNQPQHF. CDR3 DNA sequence: TGCACCAGCAGCCAACGCCCCGGGACACGATCTCAAGGGAATCAGCCCCAGCATTTT.

This rearrangement joins TRBV29-1 to TRBJ2-1; D remains ambiguous. CDR3 length: 11 residues. Germline CDR1 reads SQVTM; CDR2 reads ANQGSEA. V lost 3 bases and J 9 bases, leaving 9 bases between the germline ends. CDR3 amino acids: CSVEVWSEQFF. Written as DNA, the CDR3 is TGCAGCGTTGAGGTGTGGTCTGAGCAGTTCTTC.

This clone was observed a single time. The chain employs TRBV4-2 and TRBJ2-7, with 9 bases matching TRBD2. V shed 3 bases and J 0 bases; nucleotides not matched to a gene: 9. CDR1 is LGHNA and CDR2 is YNFKEQ in the germline V gene. This CDR3 spans 17 amino acids. The CDR3 protein is CASSHRLADDYSYEQYF. As DNA, the CDR3 is TGTGCCAGCAGCCACAGACTAGCGGACGATTACTCCTACGAGCAGTACTTC.

Only one count was recorded for this clone. This sequence joins TRBV5-1 and TRBJ2-3; 8 bases agree with TRBD2. V lost 4 bases to trimming and J lost 3 bases; unmatched junction nucleotides: 10. The CDR3 has 16 amino acids. CDR1 SGHRS and CDR2 YFSETQ come from the germline V gene. Here the CDR3 reads CASSPPQGGRTDTQYF. Written as DNA, the CDR3 is TGCGCCAGCAGCCCGCCCCAGGGCGGGAGGACAGATACGCAGTATTTT. Complete variable domain (other parts from reference TRBV5-1 and TRBJ2-3): KAGVTQTPRYLIKTRGQQVTLSCSPISGHRSVSWYQQTPGQGLQFLFEYFSETQRNKGNFPGRFSGRQFSNSRSEMNVSTLELGDSALYLCASSPPQGGRTDTQYFGPGTRLTVL.

The gene calls are TRBV7-9 and TRBJ2-7; no firm D call. The CDR3 is made up of 16 amino acids. CDR1 is SEHNR and CDR2 is FQNEAQ in the germline V gene (reference sequence). Between the trimmed V and J ends, which lost 2 bases and 7 bases, there was a span of 21 bases. CDR3 DNA sequence: TGTGCCAGCAGCTTAATTACGAGTTACTACGTCTTGGAGCAGTACTTC. Encoded protein: CASSLITSYYVLEQYF. Looking up the rest from reference TRBV7-9 and TRBJ2-7 gives the full variable domain: DTGVSQNPRHKITKRGQNVTFRCDPISEHNRLYWYRQTLGQGPEFLTYFQNEAQLEKSRLLSDRFSAERPKGSFSTLEIQRTEQGDSAMYLCASSLITSYYVLEQYFGPGTRLTVT.

The V call is TRBV7-2, the J call TRBJ1-2, with TRBD1 matching 10 bases. The V gene end was trimmed by 1 base and the J gene end by 3 bases; junction bases not matched to a gene: 2. The CDR3 contains 15 residues. CDR1 is SGHTA, CDR2 FQGNSA, per germline. The CDR3 DNA sequence: TGTGCCAGCAGCTTAGGACAGGGGGCGTACTATGGCTACACCTTC. Its translation: CASSLGQGAYYGYTF.

This clone was detected once. This rearrangement joins TRBV7-3 to TRBJ1-1; no definite D call. V was trimmed by 0 bases and J by 3 bases, leaving 8 bases between them. This CDR3 region has 14 residues. The germline gives CDR1 SGHTA, CDR2 FQGTGA. The CDR3 protein is CASSLTSGDTEAFF. The DNA of the CDR3 is TGTGCCAGCAGCTTAACGAGTGGAGACACTGAAGCTTTCTTT.

This rearrangement joins TRBV19 to TRBJ2-2, with a weak D call TRBD2 (6 bases). With 3 bases removed from V and 5 bases from J, the gap between germline ends came to 16 bases. The CDR3 consists of 16 residues. In germline, CDR1 is LNHDA, CDR2 SQIVND (reference sequence). The CDR3 DNA reads as TGTGCCAGTAGTATGGCAAGCGGGCTTTCGACCGGGGAGCTGTTTTTT. Translating it yields CASSMASGLSTGELFF.

The V call is TRBV4-3, the J call TRBJ2-6; no clear D. Germline V gene lookup returns CDR1 LGHNA and CDR2 YSLEER. The CDR3 totals 15 residues. V was trimmed by 1 base and J by 4 bases, leaving 8 bases between them. CDR3 sequence: CASSQASGGANVLTF. The CDR3 region has the DNA TGCGCCAGCAGCCAAGCCTCGGGCGGGGCCAACGTCCTGACTTTC.

This clone was picked up one time. J is TRBJ2-3 and V is TRBV5-5; D not certain. CDR1 is SGHKS and CDR2 is YYEKEE in the germline V gene (reference sequence). This CDR3 contains 15 residues. V was trimmed by 3 bases and J by 5 bases, leaving 16 bases between them. The CDR3 sequence is CASSSASNPLDTQYF. The CDR3 bases are TGTGCCAGCAGCTCTGCGTCCAACCCTTTAGATACGCAGTATTTT.

The J gene is TRBJ2-1, the V gene TRBV29-1; 10 nucleotides agree with TRBD2. Germline-derived CDR1 and CDR2 are SQVTM and ANQGSEA. V was clipped by 7 bases and J by 5 bases; unmatched bases: 11. The CDR3 is 15 residues long. This chain's CDR3 is CSANLAGDTNNEQFF. In nucleotides, the CDR3 is TGCAGCGCCAATCTAGCGGGGGACACAAACAATGAGCAGTTCTTC.